This entry concerns a single TCR beta chain. This clonotype was observed many times. No antigen is known for it. No clone much larger than this one lies a single base away; base qualities are absent. The record originates from a study of HIV-infected children after antiretroviral therapy interruption (dated by TCRdb to about 2019). Concerning the study at large: Eight children, all with CD4+ count above 500 and viral load below 50 copies/ml, were included, of whom four were on planned treatment interruption and four were on continuous treatment. Alongside thymic output measurements, TCR repertoires of children on planned treatment interruption were compared with TCR repertoires of children on continuous antiretroviral treatment. For the continuous-treatment arm, samples from the corresponding weeks 0, 48 and 150 were analyzed. In the interruption arm, samples were obtained at week 0, week 12, end of interruption (week 24 or 48), and about 3 years after study end. Median age was roughly 10 years in the interruption group and 7 to 8 years in the continuous treatment group. Recorded exposure to EBV and CMV was present in most of the participating children. The paper as a whole reports these results and caveats: Sorted CD45RA+ naive cells might include minor non-naive CD45RA+ populations such as EMRA or stem memory cells. The naive CD4+ Gini coefficient rose by the end of treatment interruption, suggesting clonal expansion, and returned to baseline by 3 years. For naive CD4+ repertoires of PTI patients, CDR3 sharing between time points dropped once interruption began, while many sequences were shared between the end of interruption and 3 years later. The low number of patients is regarded as a limitation, and the data should be interpreted with caution.

Libraries were prepared through 3' RACE. To correct PCR amplification bias, TCR libraries were generated from RNA with a 3' RACE protocol that used unique molecular identifiers. As many as 12 amplicon libraries were pooled and then sequenced on an Illumina MiSeq using v2 2x250 paired-end chemistry. The paper's processing steps were these. Decombinator was used to process the reads, assigning V and J genes and CDR3 and applying barcode-based correction of errors and PCR bias. Before the Gini coefficient was calculated with the R ineq package, repertoires were subsampled to the same depth. CDR3 similarity was assessed with GLIPH, Hamming distance and a shared triplet metric. TCRdb's own reprocessing of the public reads used fastp at Q25 and MiXCR and kept productive beta chains. Rows are combined by CDR3 protein, so each entry shows the most common genes and DNA. The V and J calls here are based on TCRdb, not the publication. The sample has more than 40,000 distinct CDR3 sequences on record, around 4.7% of them singletons. The ten largest clones take up about 0.71% of the sample.

Trimming at the junction amounts to 5 bases on V and 6 bases on J, and the germline ends lie 16 bases apart. Inclusive of the bounding cysteine and phenylalanine, the CDR3 is 15 residues long. Just the 45-base CDR3 DNA is kept, in frame starting at base 1. The treatment or condition label, read with the paper, signifies: PENTA 11 planned treatment interruption arm or continuous ART arm. Participants were children from the United Kingdom aged 2 to 15 years who had received at least three-drug ART for at least 24 weeks. Cryopreserved PBMCs with at least 5 million viable cells were required; a handful of candidate patients were excluded for low viable PBMC yield. Using a FACSAria III cell sorter, naive CD4+ CD45RA+ CD45RO- T cells were FACS-sorted out of thawed PBMCs. Sorted cells were fixed, and RNA was extracted using the RNeasy FFPE kit followed by the RNeasy Micro kit.

Sequences were derived from CD45RA+ CD4+ T cells from PBMCs, pooled from several time points, sampled from a donor given antiretroviral therapy, either interrupted or continuous. The sample's cell subset or site, from its label and the paper: naive CD4+ CD45RA+ CD45RO- T cells. This TCR derives from a pool of human donors with HIV. Recombination connected TRBV12-3 or TRBV12-4 to TRBJ2-2; TRBD1 is perhaps the D gene, given 5 matching bases. The DNA sequence is given as TGTGCCAGCAGTACCCCCAGGTGGGGCCCCGGGGAGCTGTTTTTT. Its product reads: CASSTPRWGPGELFF.